The sample holds many counts of the clone carrying this T cell receptor beta chain. The data stem from a study of early T cells in non-severe SARS-CoV-2 infection. This CDR3 region has 15 residues. V trimming: 4 bases; J trimming: 7 bases; junction bases outside the gene matches: 5. The germline CDR1 and CDR2 sequences are LGHDT and YNNKEL (reference sequence). Molecules of cDNA were individually given unique molecular identifiers that were attached to them. Each CDR3 protein gets one entry after TCRdb re-called the 5' RACE reads with MiXCR. The sample comprises tens of thousands of distinct CDR3 sequences, under 9% of which are singletons, and almost 4% rests with the top ten.

The sequence came from an adult who was a healthcare worker with PCR-confirmed SARS-CoV-2 infection or an uninfected control (not recorded which). Sequenced material: whole blood, taken at baseline. This chain links TRBV3-1 with TRBJ2-2; the match to TRBD2 covers 11 bases. CDR3 nucleotide sequence: TGTGCCAGCAGCCGGCGGACTAGCGGGTTCGGGGAGCTGTTTTTT. Protein: CASSRRTSGFGELFF.